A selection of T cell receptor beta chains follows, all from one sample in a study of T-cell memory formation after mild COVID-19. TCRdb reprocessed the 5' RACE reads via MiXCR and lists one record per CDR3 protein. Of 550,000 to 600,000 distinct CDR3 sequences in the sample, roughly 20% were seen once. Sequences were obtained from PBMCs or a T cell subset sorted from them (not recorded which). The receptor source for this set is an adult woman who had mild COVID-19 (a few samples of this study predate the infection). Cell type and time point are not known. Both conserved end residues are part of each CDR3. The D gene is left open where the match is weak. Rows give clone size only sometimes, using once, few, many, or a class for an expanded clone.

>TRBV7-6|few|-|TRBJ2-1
CASSLVRLRTTPEQFF
TGTGCCAGCAGCTTAGTTCGTTTGCGGACCACCCCAGAGCAGTTCTTC
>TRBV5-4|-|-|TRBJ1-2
CASSLEFYGYTF
TGTGCCAGCAGCTTGGAGTTCTATGGCTACACCTTC
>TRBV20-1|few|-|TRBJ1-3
CSARTVGNTIYF
TGCAGTGCGCGGACAGTCGGAAACACCATATATTTT
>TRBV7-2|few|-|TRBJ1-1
CASSPDFNTEAFF
TGTGCCAGCAGCCCCGATTTCAACACTGAAGCTTTCTTT
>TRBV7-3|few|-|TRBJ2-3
CASSLGGWTDTQYF
TGTGCCAGCAGCTTAGGGGGCTGGACAGATACGCAGTATTTT
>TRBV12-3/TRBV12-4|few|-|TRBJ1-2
CASSLGGWNYGYTF
TGTGCCAGCAGTTTAGGGGGGTGGAACTATGGCTACACCTTC
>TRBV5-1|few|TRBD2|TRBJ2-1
CASSLVAGGGNEQFF
TGCGCCAGCAGCTTGGTAGCGGGAGGAGGGAATGAGCAGTTCTTC
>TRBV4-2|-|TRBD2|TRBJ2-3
CASSRGLAGVSYSDTQYF
TGTGCCAGCAGCCGAGGGCTAGCGGGAGTAAGTTATTCGGATACGCAGTATTTT
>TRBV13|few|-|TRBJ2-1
CASTWRGENEQFF
TGTGCCAGCACCTGGAGAGGCGAAAATGAGCAGTTCTTC
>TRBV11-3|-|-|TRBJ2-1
CASSLNGVGARSYNEQFF
TGTGCCAGCAGCTTAAATGGCGTGGGGGCGCGCTCCTACAATGAGCAGTTCTTC
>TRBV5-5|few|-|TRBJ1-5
CASSWGGVSQPQHF
TGTGCCAGCAGCTGGGGGGGCGTAAGCCAGCCCCAGCATTTT
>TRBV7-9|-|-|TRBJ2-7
CASSSVDPLPYYEQYF
TGTGCCAGCAGCTCCGTGGACCCACTCCCATACTACGAGCAGTACTTC
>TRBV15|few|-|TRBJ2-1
CATSRASRDEQFF
TGTGCCACCAGCAGAGCCTCGAGGGATGAGCAGTTCTTC
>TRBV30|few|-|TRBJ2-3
CAWSPWDTDTQYF
TGTGCCTGGAGCCCTTGGGACACAGATACGCAGTATTTT
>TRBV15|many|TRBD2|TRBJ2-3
CATSSVGGADTQYF
TGTGCCACCAGCAGCGTCGGGGGGGCAGATACGCAGTATTTT
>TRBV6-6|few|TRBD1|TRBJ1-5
CASSYPKPGQNSNQPQHF
TGTGCCAGCAGTTACCCTAAACCGGGACAGAATAGCAATCAGCCCCAGCATTTT
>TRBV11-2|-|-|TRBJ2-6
CASSVLVGANVLTF
TGTGCCAGCAGCGTCCTGGTGGGGGCCAACGTCCTGACTTTC
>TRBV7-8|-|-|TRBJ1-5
CASSPDVSNQPQHF
TGTGCCAGCAGCCCGGACGTAAGCAATCAGCCCCAGCATTTT
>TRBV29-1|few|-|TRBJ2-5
CSVHRAETQYF
TGCAGCGTACACAGGGCTGAGACCCAGTACTTC
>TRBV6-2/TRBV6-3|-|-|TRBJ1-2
CASSRAQGLSYGYTF
TGTGCCAGCAGCCGGGCCCAGGGTCTTTCCTATGGCTACACCTTC
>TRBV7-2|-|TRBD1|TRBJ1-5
CASSSPRGGSQPQHF
TGTGCCAGCAGCTCCCCCAGGGGGGGAAGTCAGCCCCAGCATTTT
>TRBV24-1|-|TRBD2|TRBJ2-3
CATSVGSGSLDTQYF
TGTGCCACCAGTGTTGGTAGCGGGAGTTTGGATACGCAGTATTTT
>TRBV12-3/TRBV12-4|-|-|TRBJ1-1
CASSLSSVINTEAFF
TGTGCCAGCAGTTTGTCGTCGGTTATCAACACTGAAGCTTTCTTT
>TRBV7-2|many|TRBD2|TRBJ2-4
CASSLAGGLAKNIQYF
TGTGCCAGCAGCTTAGCGGGGGGACTAGCGAAAAACATTCAGTACTTC
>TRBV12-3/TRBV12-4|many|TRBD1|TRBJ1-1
CASSGQGLRTEAFF
TGTGCCAGCAGCGGACAGGGTTTGAGGACTGAAGCTTTCTTT
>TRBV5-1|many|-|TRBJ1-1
CASSSVVRGYTEAFF
TGCGCCAGCAGCTCCGTGGTCAGGGGATACACTGAAGCTTTCTTT
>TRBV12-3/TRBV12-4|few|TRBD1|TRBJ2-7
CASSLTGASGYEQYF
TGTGCCAGCAGCCTCACAGGGGCAAGTGGGTACGAGCAGTACTTC
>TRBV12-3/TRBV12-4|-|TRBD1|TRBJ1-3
CASSRGQGDSRNTIYF
TGTGCCAGCAGTCGCGGACAGGGGGATTCCCGAAACACCATATATTTT
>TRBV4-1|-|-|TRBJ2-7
CASSQDTYYEQYF
TGCGCCAGCAGCCAAGACACTTACTACGAGCAGTACTTC
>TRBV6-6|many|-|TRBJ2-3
CASSYRGASTDTQYF
TGTGCCAGCAGTTACCGGGGGGCAAGCACAGATACGCAGTATTTT
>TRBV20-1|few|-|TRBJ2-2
CSARVQGSTGELFF
TGCAGTGCTAGGGTTCAGGGAAGCACCGGGGAGCTGTTTTTT
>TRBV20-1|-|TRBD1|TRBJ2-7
CSARQDRGFSHEQYF
TGCAGTGCTAGACAGGACAGGGGATTTTCCCACGAGCAGTACTTC
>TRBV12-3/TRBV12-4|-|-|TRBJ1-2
CASSLASSFGGPGYTF
TGTGCCAGCAGTTTAGCTTCTTCTTTCGGGGGGCCCGGCTACACCTTC
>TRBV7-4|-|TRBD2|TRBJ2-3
CASSYNPRRAGGPATDTQYF
TGTGCCAGCAGCTATAATCCCCGACGAGCGGGAGGGCCGGCCACAGATACGCAGTATTTT
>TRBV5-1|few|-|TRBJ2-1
CASSLGQGMGDEQFF
TGCGCCAGCAGCTTGGGTCAGGGGATGGGGGATGAGCAGTTCTTC
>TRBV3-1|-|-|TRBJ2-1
CASSQDGVISYNEQFF
TGTGCCAGCAGCCAAGACGGAGTGATTTCCTACAATGAGCAGTTCTTC
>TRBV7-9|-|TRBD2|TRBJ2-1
CASSLGLASGYNEQFF
TGTGCCAGCAGCTTAGGGTTGGCTAGCGGATACAATGAGCAGTTCTTC
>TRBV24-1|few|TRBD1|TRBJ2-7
CATSDGPGTELYEQYF
TGTGCCACCAGTGATGGACCCGGGACAGAACTGTACGAGCAGTACTTC
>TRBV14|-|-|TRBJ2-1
CASRSESYNEQFF
TGTGCCAGCAGGTCCGAGTCTTACAATGAGCAGTTCTTC
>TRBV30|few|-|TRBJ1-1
CAWRGPPEFF
TGTGCCTGGAGGGGACCGCCAGAGTTCTTT
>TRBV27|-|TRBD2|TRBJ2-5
CASSSPPTSGSLVETQYF
TGTGCCAGCAGTTCCCCCCCCACTAGCGGGAGTTTGGTAGAGACCCAGTACTTC
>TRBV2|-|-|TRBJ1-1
CASSDRDLSLGNTEAFF
TGTGCCAGCAGTGACAGGGACTTATCTCTGGGCAACACTGAAGCTTTCTTT
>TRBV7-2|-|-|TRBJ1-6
CASSSWNNSPLHF
TGTGCCAGCAGCTCATGGAATAATTCACCCCTCCACTTT
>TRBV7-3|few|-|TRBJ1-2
CASSLNKDYGYTF
TGTGCCAGCAGCTTAAACAAGGACTATGGCTACACCTTC
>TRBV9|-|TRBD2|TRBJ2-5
CASSVAGGGAGETQYF
TGTGCCAGCAGCGTAGCTGGCGGGGGGGCCGGAGAGACCCAGTACTTC